This entry concerns a single TCR beta chain. Libraries were prepared by immunoSEQ multiplex PCR; TCRdb keeps only in-frame clonotypes and omits some of them. This sample yields 550,000 to 750,000 clones, of which approximately 90% are seen a single time; 24% belongs to the top ten. CD45RO-negative, CCR7-selected cells formed the naive CD8 fraction, which excluded terminally differentiated effector memory CD45RA+ cells. The CDR3 is made up of 18 amino acids. Looked up from germline, CDR1 is SGHRS and CDR2 is YFSETQ. Trimming cost V 4 bases and J 7 bases; bases outside gene matches: 16. The data were obtained in a study of shared clonotypes between healthy human individuals.

The rearrangement links TRBV5-1 to TRBJ2-1; 11 bases fit TRBD2. The sequence came from a man aged 30 to 45 in good health. The sequencing input was naive CD8+ T cells sorted from blood. This CDR3 is CASSAGGSGRAKSNEQFF. CDR3 nucleotide sequence: TGCGCCAGCAGCGCAGGGGGTAGCGGGAGGGCCAAATCGAATGAGCAGTTCTTC.